Below, 23 T cell receptor beta chains from the same sample are listed, as sequenced in a study of control samples from healthy donors and cancer patients. The assay was immunoSEQ multiplex PCR, and TCRdb's table has in-frame clones only and misses some. The sample holds about 160,000 clones; 90% to 95% are singletons and the top ten take 0.68%. Input material: blood. These receptors all stem from a woman aged 25-40 years in good health.

The chain uses TRBV6-2 or TRBV6-3 and TRBJ2-7; D uncertain. Per germline, CDR1 MNHEY and CDR2 SVGEGT. V lost 0 bases and J 0 bases, leaving 12 bases between the germline ends. The CDR3 has 16 amino acids. The DNA of the CDR3 is TGTGCCAGCAGTTACTCGACCCGAGGCGGCTCCTACGAGCAGTACTTC. Its protein is CASSYSTRGGSYEQYF.

V and J are TRBV6-1 and TRBJ2-7, with D possibly matching TRBD1 (6 bases). The V end lost 2 bases, the J end lost 4 bases, and 15 bases lay between the germline ends. This CDR3 region has 15 residues. CDR1 MNHNS and CDR2 SASEGT come from the germline V gene. The CDR3 nucleotides read TGTGCCAGCAGTGAAACGGCAGGGGTGAAGTACGAGCAGTACTTC. This gives the protein CASSETAGVKYEQYF.

This chain links TRBV28 with TRBJ1-3; D perhaps matches TRBD1 (5 bases). This CDR3 comprises 15 residues. Between the trimmed V and J ends, which lost 8 bases and 0 bases, there was a span of 14 bases. Germline assignment: CDR1 MDHEN and CDR2 SYDVKM. The CDR3 spells CASGGEVNSGNTIYF. CDR3 coding DNA: TGTGCCAGCGGGGGGGAGGTAAACTCTGGAAACACCATATATTTT.

The J gene is TRBJ2-1, the V gene TRBV7-9; TRBD2 agrees at 7 bases. The ends lost 3 bases at V and 4 bases at J; junction bases unmatched: 12. Germline lookup yields CDR1 SEHNR and CDR2 FQNEAQ (reference sequence). The CDR3 has 17 amino acids. The DNA of the CDR3 is TGTGCCAGCAGCTTTGGAACCCTAGCGGTTACTTACAATGAGCAGTTCTTC. This sequence encodes CASSFGTLAVTYNEQFF. The full variable domain, in which reference TRBV7-9 and TRBJ2-1 provide the parts outside the CDR3, is DTGVSQNPRHKITKRGQNVTFRCDPISEHNRLYWYRQTLGQGPEFLTYFQNEAQLEKSRLLSDRFSAERPKGSFSTLEIQRTEQGDSAMYLCASSFGTLAVTYNEQFFGPGTRLTVL.

The chain employs TRBV30 and TRBJ2-1; the D gene is possibly TRBD2 (6 bases). Trimming left V 8 bases short and J 0 bases short, with 11 bases between. The V gene's germline CDR1 is GTSNPN and CDR2 SVGIG (reference sequence). CDR3 length: 13 residues. DNA of the CDR3: TGTGCCAGTAGCGGTAACTCCTACAATGAGCAGTTCTTC. Its protein product is CASSGNSYNEQFF.

The CDR3 DNA reads TGTGCCAGCAGTGAATCCTTAGCGGGAGGGTACAATGAGCAGTTCTTC. Amino acid sequence: CASSESLAGGYNEQFF. The chain couples TRBV6-4 to TRBJ2-1, with TRBD2 matching over 11 bases. The CDR3 has 16 amino acids. Looked up from germline, CDR1 is MRHNA and CDR2 is SNTAGT. Germline trimming cut 3 bases from V and 4 bases from J; bases unmatched to any gene: 5.

The rearrangement joins TRBV19 to TRBJ2-1, with 7 bases aligning to TRBD2. This CDR3 is 15 amino acids long. Germline lookup yields CDR1 LNHDA and CDR2 SQIVND (reference sequence). The trim removed 0 bases at V and 14 bases at J, leaving 13 bases unmatched. The CDR3: CASSIESGTEVSEFF. In DNA form, the CDR3 reads TGTGCCAGTAGTATAGAGAGCGGGACTGAGGTTTCGGAGTTCTTC.

The CDR3 loop reads CASSPTGTNAGELFF. The CDR3 coding sequence is TGCGCCAGCAGCCCAACAGGGACAAACGCTGGGGAGCTGTTTTTT. The V call is TRBV5-1, the J call TRBJ2-2; D is perhaps TRBD1 (6 bases). V gave up 4 bases and J gave up 8 bases, with 18 bases separating them. Germline CDR1 and CDR2: SGHRS and YFSETQ. The length of the CDR3 is 15 residues.

The count of this clone is one. J is TRBJ2-7 and V is TRBV4-1; a weak D match, TRBD2 (5 bases). With 2 bases removed from V and 2 bases from J, the gap between germline ends came to 22 bases. The germline V gene has CDR1 MGHRA and CDR2 YSYEKL. The CDR3 is 18 amino acids. The CDR3 sequence: CASSQLRAIRGNAYEQYF. DNA of the CDR3: TGCGCCAGCAGCCAACTGAGGGCGATTCGAGGAAATGCCTACGAGCAGTACTTC.

This clone was observed a few times. V is TRBV6-6 and J is TRBJ2-3; weak D call: TRBD2 (6 bases). Germline loops: CDR1 MNHNY, CDR2 SVGAGI (reference sequence). Trimming pared 10 bases from V and 6 bases from J, leaving 20 bases between. There are 14 residues in the CDR3. The CDR3 region is CAISRASEGDTQYF. The CDR3 DNA follows: TGTGCCATCTCCAGGGCTAGCGAGGGGGATACGCAGTATTTT.

The genes are TRBV28 and TRBJ1-5, with D hard to call. The CDR3 spans 13 residues. V lost 5 bases and J lost 5, with 10 bases in between. Germline-derived CDR1 and CDR2 are MDHEN and SYDVKM. The CDR3 region is CASSDPLDQPQHF. In nucleotides, the CDR3 is TGTGCCAGCAGTGACCCTCTCGATCAGCCCCAGCATTTT.

This chain joins TRBV6-5 and TRBJ2-5; D is possibly TRBD1 (5 bases). Germline loops: CDR1 MNHEY, CDR2 SVGAGI. The length of the CDR3 is 15 residues. Deletions cut 4 bases from V and 3 bases from J, with 15 bases between. CDR3: CASSSDIGVEETQYF. The CDR3 coding sequence is TGTGCCAGCAGTTCGGACATAGGGGTGGAAGAGACCCAGTACTTC.

The V and J genes are TRBV3-1 (or the pseudogene TRBV3-2) and TRBJ2-5; TRBD1 agrees at 10 bases. Trimming took 3 bases from V and 0 from J; bases not matched to a gene: 1. Germline V gene data show CDR1 as LGHDT and CDR2 as YNNKEL (reference sequence). This CDR3 spans 15 amino acids. CDR3: CASSQGTGDQETQYF. The CDR3 nucleotides are TGTGCCAGCAGCCAGGGGACAGGGGACCAAGAGACCCAGTACTTC.

The V call is TRBV5-6, the J call TRBJ1-4; D remains ambiguous. CDR3 size: 16 residues. Germline CDR1 is SGHDT and CDR2 is YYEEEE. V gave up 3 bases and J gave up 3 bases, with 15 bases separating them. The DNA of the CDR3 is TGTGCCAGCAGCTGGACCCACGGGGTTGCTAATGAAAAACTGTTTTTT. It is translated as CASSWTHGVANEKLFF.

The CDR3 bases are TGTGCCTGGAGTGTGGACGCCACCTACGAGCAGTACTTC. Protein product: CAWSVDATYEQYF. This chain joins TRBV30 and TRBJ2-7; D gene uncertain. There are 13 residues in the CDR3. The V and J ends lost 0 bases and 2 bases respectively, with 8 bases between them. Per germline, CDR1 GTSNPN and CDR2 SVGIG (reference sequence). Looking up the rest from reference TRBV30 and TRBJ2-7 gives the full variable domain: SQTIHQWPATLVQPVGSPLSLECTVEGTSNPNLYWYRQAAGRGLQLLFYSVGIGQISSEVPQNLSASRPQDRQFILSSKKLLLSDSGFYLCAWSVDATYEQYFGPGTRLTVT.

This chain links TRBV5-6 with TRBJ2-4, with D possibly called TRBD1 or TRBD2 (5 bases each). The CDR3 spans 14 residues. Between the trimmed V and J ends, which lost 4 bases and 6 bases, there was a span of 14 bases. Germline CDR1 is SGHDT and CDR2 is YYEEEE. The CDR3 bases are TGTGCCAGCAGCCCATGGGGGAGCCGAAACATTCAGTACTTC. Translation: CASSPWGSRNIQYF.

The chain combines TRBV9 with TRBJ2-3; D ambiguous. V lost 4 bases and J 4 bases, leaving 13 bases between the germline ends. The CDR3 consists of 14 residues. Germline loops: CDR1 SGDLS, CDR2 YYNGEE. The CDR3, as DNA: TGTGCCAGCAGCCCCGAACACCCCGCAGATACGCAGTATTTT. As protein: CASSPEHPADTQYF.

This chain uses TRBV7-8 with TRBJ2-5; D possibly corresponds to TRBD2 (6 bases). Per germline, CDR1 SGHVS and CDR2 FQNEAQ. This CDR3 is 14 amino acids long. V was pared by 2 bases and J by 4 bases, with 11 bases between. The CDR3 sequence is CASSLPFGGETQYF. The CDR3 DNA follows: TGTGCCAGCAGCTTACCTTTCGGGGGAGAGACCCAGTACTTC.

V and J are TRBV28 and TRBJ2-7; 8 nucleotides agree with TRBD2. Germline V gene sequence: CDR1 MDHEN, CDR2 SYDVKM. V lost 3 bases and J lost 6; bases outside the gene matches: 4. This CDR3 is built from 13 residues. This CDR3 reads CASSFAGRAEQYF. The CDR3 nucleotides read TGTGCCAGCAGTTTTGCCGGGAGGGCCGAGCAGTACTTC.

The chain is built from TRBV5-8 and TRBJ1-2; 8 bases align to TRBD1. V gave up 3 bases and J gave up 1 base; unmatched junction bases: 11. This CDR3 comprises 17 residues. Germline V CDR1 and CDR2: SGHTS, YDEGEE. CDR3 sequence reads: CASSSPRGLSDNYGYTF. The CDR3 DNA is TGTGCCAGCAGCTCACCCAGGGGGCTCTCCGATAACTATGGCTACACCTTC.

The chain is built from TRBV19 and TRBJ1-1; D possibly corresponds to TRBD1 (6 bases). This CDR3 region has 14 residues. Per the germline V gene, CDR1 is LNHDA and CDR2 is SQIVND (reference sequence). Trimming stripped 1 base from V and 3 bases from J, with 9 bases between. DNA of the CDR3: TGTGCCAGTAGTATAGGGGGGCCGGACACTGAAGCTTTCTTT. Its translation is CASSIGGPDTEAFF.

The chain links TRBV27 to TRBJ1-1; tentative D call: TRBD1 (5 bases). The V end lost 4 bases, the J end lost 2 bases, and 8 bases lay between the germline ends. The CDR3 consists of 13 residues. The germline V gene has CDR1 MNHEY and CDR2 SMNVEV (reference sequence). The CDR3 DNA sequence: TGTGCCAGCAGTTGGGACGCAAACACTGAAGCTTTCTTT. The encoded protein is CASSWDANTEAFF.

V and J are TRBV4-1 and TRBJ2-7; D possibly corresponds to TRBD2 (5 bases). Germline CDR1 MGHRA, CDR2 YSYEKL. V was shortened by 1 base and J by 6 bases, with 10 bases between the two germline ends. This CDR3 is built from 13 residues. CDR3 DNA sequence: TGCGCCAGCAGCCAAGGGACTGGCAGCGAGCAGTACTTC. This gives the protein CASSQGTGSEQYF.